Listed here are 30 T cell receptor beta chains from one sample, sequenced in a study of neurological immune-mediated disorders. TCRdb independently ran MiXCR on the 5' RACE reads; one entry per CDR3 protein. Of tens of thousands of distinct CDR3 sequences listed, 9% to 10% are singletons. Time point denoted: longitudinal time-point 1 (baseline). Sample: PBMCs. The source of these receptors is a woman between 40 and 50 years old in good health.

This clonotype was seen many times. This rearrangement joins TRBV10-3 to TRBJ1-2; a possible D gene is TRBD1 (6 bases). The germline CDR1 and CDR2 sequences are ENHRY and SYGVKD. Trimming removed 7 bases at V and 3 bases at J, with 12 bases between. The CDR3 is 13 amino acids. The CDR3 nucleotides read TGTGCCATCAAGGACAGTGAGTACTATGGCTACACCTTC. Translated, it gives CAIKDSEYYGYTF.

This clonotype came up many times. The rearrangement uses TRBV20-1 and TRBJ2-5, with TRBD1 as a possible D gene (6 bases). The ends were cut back, 3 bases at V and 5 bases at J, with 13 bases in the middle. This CDR3 is 13 amino acids long. CDR1 and CDR2 (germline): DFQATT, SNEGSKA (reference sequence). The CDR3 reads CSARGTPWETQYF. CDR3 nucleotide sequence: TGCAGTGCTAGGGGGACACCGTGGGAGACCCAGTACTTC.

In this sample, this clonotype turned up many times. V usage is TRBV5-1 and J usage is TRBJ1-1; possibly TRBD1 for D (6 bases). This CDR3 comprises 17 residues. CDR1 and CDR2 (germline): SGHRS, YFSETQ. Deletions cut 1 base from V and 1 base from J, with 17 bases between. The CDR3 loop reads CASSLPPRGRGNTEAFF. CDR3 coding DNA: TGCGCCAGCAGCTTGCCCCCTCGAGGCAGGGGGAACACTGAAGCTTTCTTT.

With regard to this clonotype: At one boundary the junction diverges from the germline segment, which might be a read error. J is TRBJ2-3 and V is TRBV20-1; TRBD1 might be the D (7 bases). Germline CDR1 and CDR2: DFQATT and SNEGSKA (reference sequence). CDR3 length equals 16 residues. CDR3 sequence: CSARVQGGWGTDTQYF. CDR3 DNA: TGCAGTGCTAGAGTGCAGGGGGGTTGGGGCACAGATACGCAATATTTT.

This clonotype was seen at least ten times. The chain carries TRBV5-1 and TRBJ2-7, with D perhaps TRBD1 or TRBD2 (5 bases each). There are 15 residues in the CDR3. V gave up 4 bases and J gave up 3 bases, with 17 bases separating them. CDR1 and CDR2 from the germline V gene are SGHRS and YFSETQ. This chain's CDR3 is CASSAAPGTHYEQYF. The DNA of the CDR3 is TGCGCCAGCAGCGCCGCCCCCGGGACCCACTACGAGCAGTACTTC.

This clonotype showed up many times. This chain uses TRBV5-1 with TRBJ1-2; no reliable D call. The CDR3 extends over 16 amino acids. V was pared by 0 bases and J by 8 bases, with 20 bases between. Germline-derived CDR1 and CDR2 are SGHRS and YFSETQ. For the CDR3, the DNA is TGCGCCAGCAGCTTGGGGGATCTACTCAGGCCCGGGGGCTACACCTTC. Translation gives CASSLGDLLRPGGYTF.

At least ten counts were recorded for this clonotype. The CDR3 reads CASSQEMAGEGETQYF. The CDR3 coding sequence is TGCGCCAGCAGCCAAGAGATGGCGGGAGAGGGCGAGACCCAGTACTTC. The rearrangement uses TRBV4-3 and TRBJ2-5; 7 nucleotides agree with TRBD2. The V and J ends lost 0 bases and 5 bases, in that order; junction bases with no gene match: 9. Looked up from germline, CDR1 is LGHNA and CDR2 is YSLEER. There are 16 residues in the CDR3.

At least ten counts were recorded for this clonotype. The chain recombines TRBV7-2 with TRBJ2-5; D unclear. The CDR3 is made up of 12 amino acids. Deletions cut 3 bases from V and 5 bases from J, with 7 bases between. The germline V gene encodes CDR1 SGHTA and CDR2 FQGNSA. The CDR3 bases are TGTGCCAGCAGCTTGGGCTGGGAGACCCAGTACTTC. Translating gives CASSLGWETQYF.

This clonotype was seen ten or more times. This chain joins TRBV7-2 and TRBJ1-2; D call uncertain. The germline V gene encodes CDR1 SGHTA and CDR2 FQGNSA. Trimming left V 1 base short and J 7 bases short, with 7 bases between. This CDR3 has 12 residues. CDR3 DNA sequence: TGTGCCAGCAGCTTAGACATCGGTGGCTACACCTTC. This sequence encodes CASSLDIGGYTF.

This clonotype was detected ten times or more. V is TRBV12-3 or TRBV12-4 and J is TRBJ2-7; D remains ambiguous. Trimming took 1 base from V and 10 from J, leaving 8 bases between them. This CDR3 has 11 amino acids. The CDR3 region is CASSLEEIQYF. CDR3 in DNA: TGTGCCAGCAGTTTAGAGGAAATCCAGTACTTC.

This clonotype appeared many times. The rearrangement uses TRBV10-3 and TRBJ2-7; 10 bases line up with TRBD1. This CDR3 spans 14 amino acids. The trim removed 5 bases at V and 5 bases at J, leaving 6 bases unmatched. CDR1 ENHRY and CDR2 SYGVKD come from the germline V gene. The CDR3 nucleotides read TGTGCCATCAGTACCGGGACAGGGGTCCACGAGCAGTACTTC. Translated, it gives CAISTGTGVHEQYF.

This clonotype was recorded many times. The chain joins TRBV7-2 to TRBJ2-1; D not resolved. The germline gives CDR1 SGHTA, CDR2 FQGNSA. CDR3 length equals 14 residues. The V gene lost 5 bases and the J gene lost 4 bases, with 12 bases spanning the gap. CDR3 sequence (DNA): TGTGCCAGCAGCCAACGGACCACTTACAATGAGCAGTTCTTC. Protein sequence: CASSQRTTYNEQFF.

This clonotype was seen many times. The rearrangement joins TRBV5-1 to TRBJ1-3; 8 nucleotides match TRBD1. The junction had 9 bases not matched to a gene; V was cut back by 6 bases and J by 1 base. Germline V lookup: CDR1 SGHRS, CDR2 YFSETQ. The CDR3 is 16 amino acids. The CDR3 region is CASTFGTGSSGNTIYF. CDR3 sequence (DNA): TGCGCCAGCACCTTTGGGACAGGTTCGTCTGGAAACACCATATATTTT.

This clonotype appeared many times. The chain has TRBV20-1 and TRBJ1-1; possible D gene TRBD1, 6 bases. The CDR3 extends over 14 amino acids. Germline V gene sequence: CDR1 DFQATT, CDR2 SNEGSKA (reference sequence). V was cut by 6 bases and J by 4 bases, with 18 bases left in between. Here the CDR3 reads CSASGGGRRTEAFF. CDR3 bases: TGCAGTGCAAGCGGTGGGGGGCGTCGCACTGAAGCTTTCTTT.

This clonotype was counted ten times or more. The CDR3 sequence: CASRNGTGSYNEQFF. In DNA form, the CDR3 reads TGCGCCAGCAGGAACGGGACAGGGTCCTACAATGAGCAGTTCTTC. This chain links TRBV5-1 with TRBJ2-1; 9 positions match TRBD1. Unmatched junction bases numbered 4, after V lost 5 bases and J lost 1 base. Germline CDR1 reads SGHRS; CDR2 reads YFSETQ. The CDR3 loop spans 15 amino acids.

This clonotype was counted ten times or more. Relative to the germline gene, one junction end is altered; a read error may explain this. The V and J genes are TRBV20-1 and TRBJ1-5, with D hard to call. CDR1 is DFQATT, CDR2 SNEGSKA, per germline (reference sequence). The CDR3 is 14 residues long. This chain's CDR3 is CSARGTDPNHPQHF. The CDR3 nucleotides are TGCAGTGCTAGAGGGACGGATCCCAATCATCCCCAGCATTTT.

This clonotype was detected many times. The chain is built from TRBV11-3 and TRBJ2-7; 7 bases match TRBD1. Germline CDR1 SGHNT, CDR2 YENEEA. Unmatched junction bases numbered 6, after V lost 5 bases and J lost 2 bases. CDR3 length: 14 residues. CDR3 in DNA: TGTGCCAGCAGCCCCGGACAGGCCCCCTACGAGCAGTACTTC. Translated, it gives CASSPGQAPYEQYF.

The rearrangement joins TRBV14 to TRBJ2-6; 13 bases map to TRBD2. V lost 3 bases and J lost 2; bases outside the gene matches: 10. This CDR3 region has 20 residues. Per the germline V gene, CDR1 is SGHDN and CDR2 is FVKESK. CDR3: CASSHGTSGTLPAGANVLTF. The CDR3 DNA follows: TGTGCCAGCAGCCACGGGACTAGCGGGACCCTCCCCGCTGGGGCCAACGTCCTGACTTTC.

CDR3 bases: TGCAGTGCCGAAGACATTGCCTCCTACAATGAGCAGTTCTTC. It encodes CSAEDIASYNEQFF. The chain carries TRBV20-1 and TRBJ2-1; the D is unclear. The V end was cut by 6 bases, the J end by 0 bases, with 12 bases between. The CDR3 consists of 14 residues. From germline, CDR1 is DFQATT and CDR2 SNEGSKA (reference sequence).

This clonotype was seen repeatedly, ten times or more. The chain has TRBV6-2 or TRBV6-3 and TRBJ1-1, with D uncertain. Germline CDR1 and CDR2: MNHEY and SVGEGT. Trimming removed 1 base from V and 7 bases from J, with 22 bases in between. The CDR3 runs to 17 residues. The CDR3 reads CASSYYRGFPIRDEAFF. CDR3 bases: TGTGCCAGCAGTTACTATCGGGGATTTCCAATAAGGGATGAAGCTTTCTTT.

This clonotype occurred many times. The chain uses TRBV7-9 and TRBJ2-7; D ambiguous. CDR1 and CDR2 from the germline V gene are SEHNR and FQNEAQ (reference sequence). This CDR3 is built from 13 residues. V lost 5 bases to trimming and J lost 1 base, with 9 bases between them. CDR3 residues: CASSTDGSYEQYF. The CDR3 DNA follows: TGTGCCAGCAGCACTGACGGTTCCTACGAGCAGTACTTC.

This clonotype was seen ten or more times. This chain uses TRBV5-5 with TRBJ1-1; TRBD1 matches 8 bases. The germline CDR1 and CDR2 sequences are SGHKS and YYEKEE (reference sequence). The CDR3 runs to 13 residues. Unmatched junction bases numbered 5, after V lost 7 bases and J lost 3 bases. The CDR3 sequence: CASAGQEDTEAFF. The CDR3 DNA reads TGTGCCAGCGCGGGACAGGAGGACACTGAAGCTTTCTTT.

This clonotype came up many times. This rearrangement joins TRBV20-1 to TRBJ2-7, with 9 bases matching TRBD2. This CDR3 region has 18 residues. The germline V gene encodes CDR1 DFQATT and CDR2 SNEGSKA (reference sequence). The V and J ends lost 2 bases and 3 bases, in that order; junction bases with no gene match: 17. This CDR3 is CSARTVVLRGGFFYEQYF. DNA of the CDR3: TGCAGTGCTAGAACCGTCGTCCTGCGGGGGGGCTTTTTCTACGAGCAGTACTTC.

This clonotype came up many times. J is TRBJ1-3 and V is TRBV6-5; D not certain. Trimming shortened V by 5 bases and J by 4 bases, and 18 bases separated the two germline ends. CDR1 is MNHEY, CDR2 SVGAGI, per germline. This CDR3 region has 16 residues. The CDR3 DNA follows: TGTGCCAGCAGTCCTTCCGGGCTAACGGCAGGAAACACCATATATTTT. This gives the protein CASSPSGLTAGNTIYF.

As for this clonotype: A much bigger clone sits one base away, suggesting this may be a read error. The chain joins TRBV10-3 to TRBJ2-3, with D perhaps TRBD1 (6 bases). Trimming removed 10 bases from V and 3 bases from J, with 17 bases in between. This CDR3 has 14 amino acids. CDR1 and CDR2 (germline): ENHRY, SYGVKD. CDR3 bases: TGTGCCACCGGGGTGGCAGGGGAGACAGATACGCAGTATTTT. This translates into CATGVAGETDTQYF.

This clonotype was seen repeatedly, ten times or more. This chain connects TRBV9 to TRBJ1-1; TRBD1 aligns across 8 bases. In germline, CDR1 is SGDLS, CDR2 YYNGEE. There are 15 residues in the CDR3. V trimming: 4 bases; J trimming: 4 bases; junction bases outside the gene matches: 9. CDR3 DNA: TGTGCCAGCAGCACCCACCACAGGGGGGTCACTGAAGCTTTCTTT. Translated: CASSTHHRGVTEAFF.

This clonotype was picked up many times. This rearrangement joins TRBV10-1 to TRBJ2-7, with D tentatively TRBD2 (6 bases). The ends were cut back, 0 bases at V and 4 bases at J, with 7 bases in the middle. This CDR3 is 13 amino acids long. The germline gives CDR1 WNHNN, CDR2 SYGVQD (reference sequence). Here the CDR3 DNA reads TGCGCCAGCAGTGAGTCGACTAGTTACGAGCAGTACTTC. Protein: CASSESTSYEQYF.

This clonotype was seen repeatedly, ten times or more. The J gene is TRBJ2-6, the V gene TRBV4-2, with D unclear. Germline loops: CDR1 LGHNA, CDR2 YNFKEQ. The V end was cut by 2 bases, the J end by 0 bases, with 14 bases between. The CDR3 is 18 amino acids. This chain's CDR3 is CASSQYRAGSSGANVLTF. The DNA for the CDR3 is TGTGCCAGCAGCCAATATCGGGCAGGTTCCTCTGGGGCCAACGTCCTGACTTTC.

Concerning this clonotype itself: This may be a read error: a much more frequent sequence differs by one nucleotide. This chain uses TRBV7-2 with TRBJ2-7; D is perhaps TRBD1 (5 bases). Germline lookup yields CDR1 SGHTA and CDR2 FQGNSA. This CDR3 spans 13 amino acids. Trimming left V 3 bases short and J 5 bases short, with 11 bases between. The CDR3 sequence: CASSFHGANEQYF. In nucleotides, the CDR3 is TGTGCCAGCAGCTTTCATGGGGCAAACGAGCAGTACTTC.

This clonotype has ten or more counts. The chain has TRBV12-3 or TRBV12-4 and TRBJ1-6, with 7 bases lining up with TRBD1. CDR3 length: 15 residues. V shed 6 bases and J 9 bases; nucleotides not matched to a gene: 11. The CDR3 bases are TGTGCCAGCAGCCCCGGCTCAGGGGGTGTTTCACCCCTCCACTTT. It yields the protein CASSPGSGGVSPLHF.